This T cell receptor (beta chain) was captured in a study of blood T cell repertoires in COVID-19. Study background: The United States, Italy and Spain provided the acute and convalescent COVID-19 samples. In each case, the material was cDNA or gDNA derived from T cells, B-cell-depleted T cells, or PBMCs.

Germline values: CDR1 SGHVS, CDR2 FQNEAQ. Trimming took off 1 base at V and 4 bases at J, with 12 bases between the two ends. The CDR3 has 15 residues. Enrolment of Seattle patients took place during active infection, and they were followed longitudinally. Authors' analysis steps: Estimation of nucleated cell counts relied on the amplification of reference gene primers. Data came from immunoSEQ multiplex PCR; TCRdb stores just in-frame clones and leaves some out. That table is the source of V, J and clone size, and D and trimming were worked out from the DNA. The sample lists about 250,000 clones, about 86% occurring once.

V gene TRBV7-8 combines with J gene TRBJ2-3; D not certain. The sequenced material came from peripheral blood. This TCR derives from a person aged 70 to 80 with COVID-19, enrolled during active disease. The chain's CDR3 is CASSLVSKFADTQYF. For the CDR3, the DNA is TGTGCCAGCAGCTTAGTTAGCAAGTTCGCAGATACGCAGTATTTT. Together with reference TRBV7-8 and TRBJ2-3, the CDR3 gives the full variable domain: GAGVSQSPRYKVAKRGQDVALRCDPISGHVSLFWYQQALGQGPEFLTYFQNEAQLDKSGLPSDRFFAERPEGSVSTLKIQRTQQEDSAVYLCASSLVSKFADTQYFGPGTRLTVL.